Below are 24 T cell receptor beta chains sequenced from a single sample in a study of CD8+ T cells in alopecia areata. cDNA reverse transcribed from extracted RNA served as the sequencing template. Profiled with immunoSEQ multiplex PCR; TCRdb holds only in-frame clones, not every one. The data hold 90,000 to 130,000 clones, with roughly three fifths observed a single time. Treatment indicated: oral pan-JAK inhibitor, 5-10 mg twice daily. The starting material was CD8+ T cells sorted from blood, obtained at week 24, from a patient treated with tofacitinib. These TCRs come from a human donor with alopecia areata.

This chain uses TRBV2 with TRBJ2-3; D is perhaps TRBD2 (6 bases). Germline loops: CDR1 SNHLY, CDR2 FYNNEI. The CDR3 has 16 residues. V lost 0 bases to trimming and J lost 2 bases, with 12 bases between them. CDR3 amino acids: CASSEARGGDTDTQYF. The CDR3 DNA reads as TGTGCCAGCAGTGAAGCGCGGGGCGGGGACACAGATACGCAGTATTTT. Full variable domain (remainder filled in from reference TRBV2 and TRBJ2-3): EPEVTQTPSHQVTQMGQEVILRCVPISNHLYFYWYRQILGQKVEFLVSFYNNEISEKSEIFDDQFSVERPDGSNFTLKIRSTKLEDSAMYFCASSEARGGDTDTQYFGPGTRLTVL.

The chain recombines TRBV6-1 with TRBJ1-5; 8 bases match TRBD1. Germline V gene data show CDR1 as MNHNS and CDR2 as SASEGT. The CDR3 covers 19 residues. V lost 2 bases and J lost 2; bases outside the gene matches: 14. Here the CDR3 DNA reads TGTGCCAGCAGTGAATTGTCAGGGGGCACTAGTGTTGGCAATCAGCCCCAGCATTTT. Its translation: CASSELSGGTSVGNQPQHF.

This clone was found a few times. The chain uses TRBV7-9 and TRBJ1-1; D is unresolved. Germline loops: CDR1 SEHNR, CDR2 FQNEAQ (reference sequence). This CDR3 is 14 amino acids long. V was clipped by 5 bases and J by 1 base, with 11 bases between them. CDR3 nucleotides: TGTGCCAGCAGCCACGTCGCAGGGAACACTGAAGCTTTCTTT. This encodes CASSHVAGNTEAFF. Looking up the rest from reference TRBV7-9 and TRBJ1-1 gives the full variable domain: DTGVSQNPRHKITKRGQNVTFRCDPISEHNRLYWYRQTLGQGPEFLTYFQNEAQLEKSRLLSDRFSAERPKGSFSTLEIQRTEQGDSAMYLCASSHVAGNTEAFFGQGTRLTVV.

The chain uses TRBV10-3 and TRBJ1-1; D gene ambiguous. Per germline, CDR1 ENHRY and CDR2 SYGVKD. This CDR3 has 13 amino acids. Trimming took off 6 bases at V and 4 bases at J, with 12 bases between the two ends. The CDR3 sequence is CAISNPPRTEAFF. The CDR3 DNA follows: TGTGCCATCAGCAACCCCCCCCGCACTGAAGCTTTCTTT.

The genes are TRBV5-6 and TRBJ2-7, with 8 bases identical to TRBD1. This CDR3 has 12 residues. Germline V CDR1 and CDR2: SGHDT, YYEEEE. The J segment lost 6 bases and the V segment lost 2 bases, leaving 1 base of the junction unmatched. CDR3 coding DNA: TGTGCCAGCAGCTTACAGGGGGTCGAGCAGTACTTC. Translated: CASSLQGVEQYF.

The chain links TRBV10-3 to TRBJ2-3; 11 positions match TRBD2. The germline CDR1 and CDR2 sequences are ENHRY and SYGVKD. The CDR3 is 13 amino acids. V trimming: 11 bases; J trimming: 2 bases; junction bases outside the gene matches: 3. The chain's CDR3 is CASTSGVTDTQYF. Written as DNA, the CDR3 is TGTGCCTCGACTAGCGGGGTCACAGATACGCAGTATTTT.

V and J are TRBV7-9 and TRBJ2-2; D is ambiguous. The V end was cut by 5 bases, the J end by 2 bases, with 6 bases between. This CDR3 comprises 13 residues. The germline gives CDR1 SEHNR, CDR2 FQNEAQ (reference sequence). In DNA form, the CDR3 reads TGTGCCAGCAGCCCTGAAAACACCGGGGAGCTGTTTTTT. This sequence encodes CASSPENTGELFF.

V gene TRBV7-9 combines with J gene TRBJ2-7; possible D gene TRBD1, 5 bases. The CDR3 sequence is 12 residues long. The germline CDR1 and CDR2 sequences are SEHNR and FQNEAQ (reference sequence). V was cut by 5 bases and J by 7 bases, with 12 bases left in between. This chain's CDR3 is CASSPGQGEQYF. In DNA, the CDR3 is TGTGCCAGCAGCCCTGGTCAGGGAGAGCAGTACTTC.

This chain uses TRBV7-9 with TRBJ2-1, with 14 bases identical to TRBD2. CDR1 is SEHNR, CDR2 FQNEAQ, per germline (reference sequence). After removal of 5 bases from V and 4 bases from J, the junction contained 1 base not matched to a gene. The CDR3 totals 15 residues. CDR3 in amino acids: CASSRTSGGYNEQFF. The CDR3, as DNA: TGTGCCAGCAGCCGGACTAGCGGGGGGTACAATGAGCAGTTCTTC.

The chain links TRBV7-9 to TRBJ2-7, with TRBD2 as a possible D gene (6 bases). The CDR3 spans 15 residues. Germline CDR1 reads SEHNR; CDR2 reads FQNEAQ (reference sequence). V shed 4 bases and J shed 3 bases, with 16 bases lying between them. The CDR3 spells CASSYGPGLHYEQYF. As DNA, the CDR3 is TGTGCCAGCAGCTATGGGCCGGGACTTCACTACGAGCAGTACTTC.

The chain joins TRBV29-1 to TRBJ2-2, with 7 bases identical to TRBD1. Germline V gene data show CDR1 as SQVTM and CDR2 as ANQGSEA. The ends lost 6 bases at V and 2 bases at J; junction bases unmatched: 9. CDR3 size: 15 residues. CDR3 bases: TGCAGCGTGGCCGGGACAGCTAGTAACACCGGGGAGCTGTTTTTT. It yields the protein CSVAGTASNTGELFF.

The rearrangement joins TRBV19 to TRBJ2-4; 7 nucleotides match TRBD2. V lost 0 bases, J lost 15 bases, and 8 bases stayed unmatched. There are 13 residues in the CDR3. CDR1 LNHDA and CDR2 SQIVND come from the germline V gene (reference sequence). The CDR3 DNA follows: TGTGCCAGTAGTATAGATCCGGGAGGAGTGCGGTACTTC. It codes for CASSIDPGGVRYF.

This clone was observed many times. The V call is TRBV7-9, the J call TRBJ1-1, with D possibly TRBD1 on 6 matching bases. Trimming took off 7 bases at V and 4 bases at J, with 10 bases between the two ends. Germline V gene sequence: CDR1 SEHNR, CDR2 FQNEAQ (reference sequence). This CDR3 has 12 amino acids. The chain's CDR3 is CASIEGGTEAFF. The CDR3 bases are TGTGCCAGCATCGAGGGGGGCACTGAAGCTTTCTTT.

The CDR3 DNA reads as TGTGCCATCAGTGAGCGACAGGGTTACGAGCAGTACTTC. Its translation: CAISERQGYEQYF. The V and J genes are TRBV10-3 and TRBJ2-7, with 7 bases identical to TRBD1. This CDR3 region has 13 residues. Germline loops: CDR1 ENHRY, CDR2 SYGVKD. V gave up 2 bases and J gave up 4 bases; unmatched junction bases: 2.

This chain uses TRBV5-6 with TRBJ2-3, with D possibly matching TRBD1 (7 bases). The germline V and J ends were trimmed by 0 bases and 5 bases, with 10 bases remaining between them. Germline CDR1 SGHDT, CDR2 YYEEEE. There are 14 residues in the CDR3. In DNA form, the CDR3 reads TGTGCCAGCAGCTTGGCAGGGGGGCTAGATACGCAGTATTTT. It codes for CASSLAGGLDTQYF.

This clone has more than one count but fewer than ten. The genes are TRBV5-4 and TRBJ1-2; tentative D call: TRBD1 (5 bases). The V gene's germline CDR1 is SGHNT and CDR2 YYREEE (reference sequence). Trimming pared 4 bases from V and 7 bases from J, leaving 11 bases between. The CDR3 has 12 residues. CDR3 nucleotide sequence: TGTGCCAGCAGCGACGAGAGGGGTGGCTACACCTTC. It encodes CASSDERGGYTF.

The chain carries TRBV15 and TRBJ2-1, with 8 bases matching TRBD1. The CDR3 runs 14 residues. From germline, CDR1 is LNHNV and CDR2 YYDKDF (reference sequence). The trim removed 4 bases at V and 5 bases at J, leaving 4 bases unmatched. This chain's CDR3 is CATSISDRDNEQFF. In nucleotides, the CDR3 is TGTGCCACCAGCATCTCGGACAGGGACAATGAGCAGTTCTTC.

This chain connects TRBV7-9 to TRBJ2-7, with D unclear. The germline V and J ends were trimmed by 4 bases and 3 bases, with 16 bases remaining between them. Germline CDR1 and CDR2: SEHNR and FQNEAQ (reference sequence). The CDR3 runs 15 residues. CDR3 amino acids: CASSSGPTPGYEQYF. In nucleotides, the CDR3 is TGTGCCAGCAGCTCCGGCCCCACGCCTGGCTACGAGCAGTACTTC.

V is TRBV5-6 and J is TRBJ2-7; D is unclear. Germline V lookup: CDR1 SGHDT, CDR2 YYEEEE. The CDR3 consists of 11 residues. With 4 bases removed from V and 3 bases from J, the gap between germline ends came to 5 bases. The CDR3 nucleotides are TGTGCCAGCAGCGGCAACTACGAGCAGTACTTC. It yields the protein CASSGNYEQYF.

This chain joins TRBV2 and TRBJ1-6, with a possible D match to TRBD1 (5 bases). The germline V gene encodes CDR1 SNHLY and CDR2 FYNNEI. V was trimmed by 6 bases and J by 7 bases, leaving 16 bases between them. CDR3 length: 15 amino acids. The CDR3 DNA reads as TGTGCCAGCAGAGGGGCCCTTCTGTACAATTCACCCCTCCACTTT. Translating gives CASRGALLYNSPLHF.

This clone was picked up one time. The chain combines TRBV5-1 with TRBJ2-1, with D possibly TRBD1 on 6 matching bases. Germline values: CDR1 SGHRS, CDR2 YFSETQ. This CDR3 has 12 amino acids. Trimming removed 1 base at V and 7 bases at J, with 6 bases between. CDR3 residues: CASSLTGNEQFF. The CDR3 DNA follows: TGCGCCAGCAGCTTGACAGGGAATGAGCAGTTCTTC.

CDR3 amino acids: CASSLGPEETQYF. In DNA form, the CDR3 reads TGTGCCAGCAGCTTAGGGCCAGAAGAGACCCAGTACTTC. The chain has TRBV13 and TRBJ2-5; D is undetermined. Trimming left V 0 bases short and J 3 bases short, with 5 bases between. CDR1 and CDR2 from the germline V gene are PRHDT and FYEKMQ (reference sequence). There are 13 residues in the CDR3.

The chain carries TRBV7-8 and TRBJ1-1; no reliable D call. Germline V gene data show CDR1 as SGHVS and CDR2 as FQNEAQ. The V end was cut by 4 bases, the J end by 3 bases, with 15 bases between. The CDR3 extends over 15 amino acids. Here the CDR3 reads CASSSTGFGYTEAFF. In DNA, the CDR3 is TGTGCCAGCAGCTCAACGGGGTTCGGGTACACTGAAGCTTTCTTT.

This chain links TRBV27 with TRBJ1-5; a possible D gene is TRBD1 (6 bases). Germline V gene sequence: CDR1 MNHEY, CDR2 SMNVEV (reference sequence). The CDR3 length is 13 residues. V gave up 5 bases and J gave up 5 bases, with 10 bases separating them. CDR3 coding DNA: TGTGCCAGCAGTGCGGACAGTTATCAGCCCCAGCATTTT. Its protein product is CASSADSYQPQHF.